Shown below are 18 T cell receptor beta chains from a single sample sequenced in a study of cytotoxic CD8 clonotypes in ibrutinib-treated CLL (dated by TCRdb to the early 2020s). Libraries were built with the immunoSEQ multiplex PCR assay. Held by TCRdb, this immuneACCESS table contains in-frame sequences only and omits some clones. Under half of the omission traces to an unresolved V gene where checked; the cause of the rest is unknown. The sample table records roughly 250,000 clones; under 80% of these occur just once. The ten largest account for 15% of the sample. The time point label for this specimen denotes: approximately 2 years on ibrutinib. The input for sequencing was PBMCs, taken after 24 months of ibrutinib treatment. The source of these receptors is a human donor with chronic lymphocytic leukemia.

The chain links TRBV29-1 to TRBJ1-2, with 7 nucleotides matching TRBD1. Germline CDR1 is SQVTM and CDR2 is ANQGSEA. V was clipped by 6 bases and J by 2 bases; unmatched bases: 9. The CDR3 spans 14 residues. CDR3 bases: TGCAGCGTCGCGACAGGGAACTACAACTATGGCTACACCTTC. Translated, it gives CSVATGNYNYGYTF. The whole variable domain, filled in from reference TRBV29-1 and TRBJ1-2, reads SAVISQKPSRDICQRGTSLTIQCQVDSQVTMMFWYRQQPGQSLTLIATANQGSEATYESGFVIDKFPISRPNLTFSTLTVSNMSPEDSSIYLCSVATGNYNYGYTFGSGTRLTVV.

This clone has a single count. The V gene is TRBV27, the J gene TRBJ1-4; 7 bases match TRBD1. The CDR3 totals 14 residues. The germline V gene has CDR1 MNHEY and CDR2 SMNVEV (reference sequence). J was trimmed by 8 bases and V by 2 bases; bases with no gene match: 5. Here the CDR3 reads CASSLRTGSEKLFF. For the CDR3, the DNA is TGTGCCAGCAGTTTAAGGACAGGCTCCGAAAAACTGTTTTTT.

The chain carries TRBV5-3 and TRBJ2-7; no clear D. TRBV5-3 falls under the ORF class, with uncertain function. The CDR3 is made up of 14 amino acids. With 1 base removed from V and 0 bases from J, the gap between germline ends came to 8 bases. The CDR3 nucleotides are TGTGCCAGAAGCTTGATTGACTCCTCCTACGAGCAGTACTTC. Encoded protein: CARSLIDSSYEQYF.

The CDR3 nucleotides are TGTGCCAGCAGCTTAGCGGCGGCGAACACAGATACGCAGTATTTT. Translation gives CASSLAAANTDTQYF. The genes are TRBV7-9 and TRBJ2-3, with unresolved D. Trimming removed 0 bases from V and 2 bases from J, with 9 bases in between. Germline CDR1 reads SEHNR; CDR2 reads FQNEAQ (reference sequence). The CDR3 sequence is 15 residues long.

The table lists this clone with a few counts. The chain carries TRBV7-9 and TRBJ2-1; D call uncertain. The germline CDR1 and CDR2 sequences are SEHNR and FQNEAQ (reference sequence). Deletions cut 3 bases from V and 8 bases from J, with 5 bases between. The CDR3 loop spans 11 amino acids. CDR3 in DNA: TGTGCCAGCAGCTTGAGCGATGAGCAGTTCTTC. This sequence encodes CASSLSDEQFF.

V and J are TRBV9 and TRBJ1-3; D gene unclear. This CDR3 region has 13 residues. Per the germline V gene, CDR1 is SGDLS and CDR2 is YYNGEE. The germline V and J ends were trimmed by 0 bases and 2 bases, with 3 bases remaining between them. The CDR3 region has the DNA TGTGCCAGCAGCGTAGAGGCTGGAAACACCATATATTTT. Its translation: CASSVEAGNTIYF.

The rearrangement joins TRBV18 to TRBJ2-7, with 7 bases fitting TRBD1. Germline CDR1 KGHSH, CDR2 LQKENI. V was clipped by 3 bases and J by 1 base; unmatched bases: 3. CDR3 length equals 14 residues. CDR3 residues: CASSPGDRSYEQYF. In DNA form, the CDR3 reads TGTGCCAGCTCACCGGGGGACAGATCCTACGAGCAGTACTTC.

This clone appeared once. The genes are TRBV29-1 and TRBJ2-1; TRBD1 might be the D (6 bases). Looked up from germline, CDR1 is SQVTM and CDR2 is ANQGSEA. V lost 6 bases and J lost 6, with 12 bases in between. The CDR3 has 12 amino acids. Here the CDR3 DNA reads TGCAGCGTACAACAGGGCGGCAATGAGCAGTTCTTC. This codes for CSVQQGGNEQFF.

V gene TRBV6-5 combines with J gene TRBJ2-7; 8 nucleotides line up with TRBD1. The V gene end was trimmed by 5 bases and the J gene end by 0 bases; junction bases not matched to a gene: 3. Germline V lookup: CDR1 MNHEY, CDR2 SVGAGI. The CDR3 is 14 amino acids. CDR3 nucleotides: TGTGCCAGCAGTCGGGACAGGACCTCCTACGAGCAGTACTTC. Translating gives CASSRDRTSYEQYF.

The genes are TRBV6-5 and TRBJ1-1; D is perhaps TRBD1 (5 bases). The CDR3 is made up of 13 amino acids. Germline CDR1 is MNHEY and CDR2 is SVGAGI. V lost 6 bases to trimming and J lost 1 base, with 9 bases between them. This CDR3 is CASRPQGNTEAFF. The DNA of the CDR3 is TGTGCCAGCAGACCTCAGGGGAACACTGAAGCTTTCTTT.

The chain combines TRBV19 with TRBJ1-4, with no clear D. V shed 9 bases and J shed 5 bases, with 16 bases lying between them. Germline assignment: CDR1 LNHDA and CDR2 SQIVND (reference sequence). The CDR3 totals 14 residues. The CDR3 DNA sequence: TGTGCCAGCCGAAACACAGCCCCGAATGAAAAACTGTTTTTT. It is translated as CASRNTAPNEKLFF.

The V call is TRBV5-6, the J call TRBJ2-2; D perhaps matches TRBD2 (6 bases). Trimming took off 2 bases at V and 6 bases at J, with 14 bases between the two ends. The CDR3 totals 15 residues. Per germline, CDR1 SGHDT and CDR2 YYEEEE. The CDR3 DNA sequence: TGTGCCAGCAGCTTTCCCCGGGGGAGCGCCGGGGAGCTGTTTTTT. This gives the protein CASSFPRGSAGELFF.

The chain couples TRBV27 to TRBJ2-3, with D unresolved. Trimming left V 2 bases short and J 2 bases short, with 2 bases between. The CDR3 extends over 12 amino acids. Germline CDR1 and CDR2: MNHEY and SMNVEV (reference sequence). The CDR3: CASSLNTDTQYF. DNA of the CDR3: TGTGCCAGCAGTTTAAACACAGATACGCAGTATTTT.

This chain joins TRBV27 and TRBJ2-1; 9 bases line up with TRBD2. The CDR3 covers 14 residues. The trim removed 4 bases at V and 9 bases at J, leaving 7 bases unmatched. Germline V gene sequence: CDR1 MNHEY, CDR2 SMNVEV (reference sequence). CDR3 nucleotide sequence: TGTGCCAGCAGTTCTGCGGGAGGGAAAAGTGAGCAGTTCTTC. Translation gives CASSSAGGKSEQFF.

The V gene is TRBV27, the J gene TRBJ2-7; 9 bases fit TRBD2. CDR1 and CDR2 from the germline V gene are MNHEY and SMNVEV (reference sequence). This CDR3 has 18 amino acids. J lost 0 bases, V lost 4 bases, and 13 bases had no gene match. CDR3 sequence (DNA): TGTGCCAGCAGTTCCGTCTTCGGGGGCGGGAGGGCCTCCTACGAGCAGTACTTC. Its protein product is CASSSVFGGGRASYEQYF.

DNA for the CDR3: TGTGCCAGCAGCGTAGATAGTTGGGCAGGATACTACGAGCAGTACTTC. This gives the protein CASSVDSWAGYYEQYF. This chain connects TRBV9 to TRBJ2-7; D gene ambiguous. The CDR3 is 16 amino acids. Per germline, CDR1 SGDLS and CDR2 YYNGEE. V was clipped by 0 bases and J by 3 bases, with 16 bases between them.

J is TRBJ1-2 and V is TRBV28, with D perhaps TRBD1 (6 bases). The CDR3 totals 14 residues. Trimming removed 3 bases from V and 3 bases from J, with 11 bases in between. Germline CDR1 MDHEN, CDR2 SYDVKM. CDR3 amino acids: CASSLWDTDYGYTF. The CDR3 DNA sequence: TGTGCCAGCAGTTTGTGGGACACTGACTATGGCTACACCTTC.

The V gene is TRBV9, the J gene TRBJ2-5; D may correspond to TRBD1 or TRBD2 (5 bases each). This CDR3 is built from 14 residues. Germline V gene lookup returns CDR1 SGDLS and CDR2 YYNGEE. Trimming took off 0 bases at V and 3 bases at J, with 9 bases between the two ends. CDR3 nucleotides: TGTGCCAGCAGCGTAGGGGACGGAGAAGAGACCCAGTACTTC. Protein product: CASSVGDGEETQYF.